This is a list of T cell receptor beta chains from one sample in a study of blood T cells in healthy people across ages. Each CDR3 protein is one row after TCRdb ran MiXCR on the 5' RACE reads. The data contain some 900,000 distinct CDR3 sequences, under 35% of them seen just once; the ten biggest clones take up 17%. The sequencing input was blood. The receptor set was obtained from an elderly woman in good health. CDR3s include the opening cysteine and the closing phenylalanine or tryptophan. The order of the fields is V gene, J gene, clone size, D gene, CDR3 protein, CDR3 DNA. The D gene is left open where the match is weak. For some rows the clone size is stated as once, few or many, or as a class when expanded; others skip it.

>TRBV27|TRBJ1-2|few|.
CASSLSYRTKPNYGYTF
TGTGCCAGCAGTTTATCGTACCGGACGAAACCTAACTATGGCTACACCTTC
>TRBV4-1|TRBJ2-2|.|.
CASSQHRAGELFF
TGCGCCAGCAGCCAACACCGGGCCGGGGAGCTGTTTTTT
>TRBV20-1|TRBJ1-4|.|.
CSTKNLDSSTNEKLFF
TGCAGTACCAAAAACCTGGACAGCTCAACTAATGAAAAACTGTTTTTT
>TRBV28|TRBJ2-3|few|.
CASSRFGPADTQYF
TGTGCCAGCAGTCGATTTGGCCCCGCAGATACGCAGTATTTT
>TRBV24-1|TRBJ2-3|.|TRBD1
CATDEGAADTQYF
TGTGCCACCGACGAGGGGGCCGCAGATACGCAGTATTTT
>TRBV20-1|TRBJ2-3|.|TRBD2
CSARSSGSPDTQYF
TGCAGTGCTAGATCTAGCGGGAGCCCAGATACGCAGTATTTT
>TRBV7-2|TRBJ2-7|.|.
CVSSFQDGYEQYF
TGTGTCAGCAGCTTCCAGGACGGGTACGAGCAGTACTTC
>TRBV4-2|TRBJ1-1|.|.
CASSQDYDTEAFF
TGTGCCAGCAGCCAGGATTACGACACTGAAGCTTTCTTT
>TRBV19|TRBJ2-4|.|TRBD1
CASSARGQIAKNIQYF
TGTGCCAGTAGTGCAAGGGGACAGATAGCCAAAAACATTCAGTACTTC
>TRBV6-5|TRBJ1-5|many|.
CASSYMGQPQHF
TGTGCCAGCAGTTACATGGGTCAGCCCCAGCATTTT
>TRBV6-6|TRBJ1-1|few|TRBD1
CASSYYSTGGKNTEAFF
TGTGCCAGCAGTTATTATTCAACAGGGGGAAAGAACACTGAAGCTTTCTTT
>TRBV3-1|TRBJ2-5|many|.
CASSQWEGKETQYF
TGTGCCAGCAGCCAATGGGAAGGGAAAGAGACCCAGTACTTC
>TRBV5-1|TRBJ2-5|once|.
CASSRTVEQETQYF
TGCGCCAGCAGCCGGACAGTAGAGCAAGAGACCCAGTACTTC
>TRBV6-2/TRBV6-3|TRBJ2-5|few|.
CASSYSLGTSSEETQYF
TGTGCCAGCAGTTACTCACTAGGGACAAGTTCGGAGGAGACCCAGTACTTC
>TRBV29-1|TRBJ2-5|many|.
CSVVFFGGAWYF
TGCAGCGTTGTATTTTTTGGGGGGGCTTGGTACTTC
>TRBV5-6|TRBJ1-1|once|.
CASSLARAITEAFF
TGTGCCAGCAGCTTAGCCAGGGCGATCACTGAAGCTTTCTTT
>TRBV7-9|TRBJ1-5|many|.
CASSFEGNQPQHF
TGTGCCAGCAGCTTCGAGGGGAACCAGCCCCAGCATTTT